Listed below are T cell receptor beta chains from one sample, sequenced in a study of T cell responses to AZD1222 COVID-19 vaccine. Repertoires were generated with immunoSEQ multiplex PCR, while TCRdb's copy carries only in-frame clones and drops some. The sample lists 250,000 to 300,000 clones, 94% occurring once. Source: peripheral blood, taken 28 days after the second AZD1222 dose. Receptors originate from an adult who received the AZD1222 COVID-19 vaccine. CDR3s include the opening cysteine and the closing phenylalanine or tryptophan. D genes are given only for firm matches. Expanded clones are given a class, and other clones once, few, many or no size at all.

CDR3: CASSQPTGLETQYF; DNA: TGCGCCAGCAGCCAGCCGACAGGGCTAGAGACCCAGTACTTC; D: TRBD1; J: TRBJ2-5; size: .; V: TRBV4-1
CDR3: CASSFYDLTYEQYF; DNA: TGCGCCAGCAGCTTCTACGACCTAACCTACGAGCAGTACTTC; D: .; J: TRBJ2-7; size: .; V: TRBV5-1
CDR3: CASSETGELFF; DNA: TGTGCCAGCAGCGAGACCGGGGAGCTGTTTTTT; D: .; J: TRBJ2-2; size: few; V: TRBV5-4
CDR3: CACRRGFSGANVLTF; DNA: TGTGCCTGCCGCAGGGGGTTCTCTGGGGCCAACGTCCTGACTTTC; D: TRBD1; J: TRBJ2-6; size: .; V: TRBV2
CDR3: CASSLEGYGYTF; DNA: TGTGCCAGCAGTTTGGAGGGCTATGGCTACACCTTC; D: .; J: TRBJ1-2; size: .; V: TRBV12-3/TRBV12-4
CDR3: CASSSRGGEQYF; DNA: TGCGCCAGCAGCTCCCGCGGAGGGGAGCAGTACTTC; D: .; J: TRBJ2-7; size: .; V: TRBV5-1
CDR3: CASSSRGPNYGYTF; DNA: TGTGCCAGCAGTTCCCGGGGTCCTAACTATGGCTACACCTTC; D: .; J: TRBJ1-2; size: .; V: TRBV28
CDR3: CASSPGLAIHEQYF; DNA: TGTGCCAGCAGCCCGGGACTAGCGATCCACGAGCAGTACTTC; D: TRBD2; J: TRBJ2-7; size: .; V: TRBV7-3
CDR3: CATSDLGSGGVKLFF; DNA: TGTGCCACCAGTGATTTGGGATCAGGTGGGGTGAAACTGTTTTTT; D: .; J: TRBJ1-4; size: .; V: TRBV24-1
CDR3: CASRDRAVGAVELFF; DNA: TGTGCCAGCAGGGACAGGGCCGTGGGGGCCGTGGAGCTGTTTTTT; D: TRBD1; J: TRBJ2-2; size: .; V: TRBV6-5
CDR3: CASSSSLAGGAEEQFF; DNA: TGCGCCAGCAGCAGCTCGCTAGCGGGCGGCGCGGAGGAGCAGTTCTTC; D: TRBD2; J: TRBJ2-1; size: .; V: TRBV5-1
CDR3: CASSIQLGQNTEAFF; DNA: TGTGCCAGCAGTATCCAGCTGGGACAGAACACTGAAGCTTTCTTT; D: .; J: TRBJ1-1; size: once; V: TRBV6-5
CDR3: CASIGNEQFF; DNA: TGTGCCAGCATCGGAAATGAGCAGTTCTTC; D: .; J: TRBJ2-1; size: .; V: TRBV28
CDR3: CATSDGTANYGYTF; DNA: TGTGCCACCAGTGATGGGACGGCTAACTATGGCTACACCTTC; D: .; J: TRBJ1-2; size: .; V: TRBV24-1
CDR3: CASSQGGANSPLHF; DNA: TGCGCCAGCAGCCAAGGAGGTGCTAATTCACCCCTCCACTTT; D: .; J: TRBJ1-6; size: .; V: TRBV4-1
CDR3: CASSVGQGPTVEQYF; DNA: TGTGCCAGCAGTGTTGGACAGGGGCCTACGGTAGAGCAGTACTTC; D: TRBD1; J: TRBJ2-7; size: .; V: TRBV2
CDR3: CASSLDYNSPLHF; DNA: TGTGCCAGCAGCCTCGACTATAATTCACCCCTCCACTTT; D: .; J: TRBJ1-6; size: .; V: TRBV11-2
CDR3: CASSSPSGPSSYNEQFF; DNA: TGTGCCAGCAGTTCCCCCTCGGGTCCGAGCTCCTACAATGAGCAGTTCTTC; D: .; J: TRBJ2-1; size: .; V: TRBV7-3
CDR3: CASSLVGQGTHEQYF; DNA: TGCGCCAGCAGCTTGGTGGGACAGGGCACCCACGAGCAGTACTTC; D: TRBD1; J: TRBJ2-7; size: once; V: TRBV5-1
CDR3: CASSFGTDYEQYF; DNA: TGTGCCAGCAGTTTCGGGACAGACTACGAGCAGTACTTC; D: TRBD1; J: TRBJ2-7; size: .; V: TRBV27
CDR3: CASSYSTGVYEQFF; DNA: TGTGCCAGCAGTTACTCGACAGGGGTGTATGAGCAGTTCTTC; D: TRBD1; J: TRBJ2-1; size: .; V: TRBV6-5
CDR3: CASTSGLSTGELFF; DNA: TGTGCCAGCACCTCGGGGCTGTCCACCGGGGAGCTGTTTTTT; D: .; J: TRBJ2-2; size: .; V: TRBV9
CDR3: CASSQAGGTDTQYF; DNA: TGTGCCAGCAGCCAAGCGGGAGGCACAGATACGCAGTATTTT; D: .; J: TRBJ2-3; size: .; V: TRBV3-1/TRBV3-2
CDR3: CASSYLPRNEQFF; DNA: TGTGCCAGCAGTTACCTTCCGCGAAATGAGCAGTTCTTC; D: .; J: TRBJ2-1; size: .; V: TRBV6-2/TRBV6-3
CDR3: CAWSNSGNTGELFF; DNA: TGTGCCTGGAGCAATAGCGGGAACACCGGGGAGCTGTTTTTT; D: .; J: TRBJ2-2; size: .; V: TRBV30
CDR3: CASSLPTYGYTF; DNA: TGTGCCAGCAGTTTGCCGACCTATGGCTACACCTTC; D: .; J: TRBJ1-2; size: .; V: TRBV28
CDR3: CASSLAGGPYEQYF; DNA: TGTGCCAGCAGTCTAGCGGGAGGACCCTACGAGCAGTACTTC; D: TRBD2; J: TRBJ2-7; size: once; V: TRBV28
CDR3: CASAGDRGNGYTF; DNA: TGTGCCAGCGCGGGCGACAGGGGTAATGGCTACACCTTC; D: TRBD1; J: TRBJ1-2; size: .; V: TRBV28
CDR3: CASHGFGYEQFF; DNA: TGTGCCAGCCACGGGTTTGGTTATGAGCAGTTCTTC; D: .; J: TRBJ2-1; size: .; V: TRBV3-1/TRBV3-2
CDR3: CASSLTGDLSGNTIYF; DNA: TGTGCCAGCAGCCTGACAGGGGACCTCTCTGGAAACACCATATATTTT; D: TRBD1; J: TRBJ1-3; size: .; V: TRBV7-3
CDR3: CASSPGWGDGYTF; DNA: TGTGCCAGCAGCCCAGGGTGGGGCGATGGCTACACCTTC; D: .; J: TRBJ1-2; size: .; V: TRBV28
CDR3: CASRGEGNQPQHF; DNA: TGTGCCAGCAGAGGGGAAGGCAATCAGCCCCAGCATTTT; D: .; J: TRBJ1-5; size: .; V: TRBV28
CDR3: CASRVQLNTYEQYF; DNA: TGTGCCAGCAGGGTCCAGCTTAACACCTACGAGCAGTACTTC; D: .; J: TRBJ2-7; size: .; V: TRBV2
CDR3: CASKIAGGFYEQYF; DNA: TGTGCCAGCAAAATAGCGGGAGGTTTCTACGAGCAGTACTTC; D: TRBD2; J: TRBJ2-7; size: .; V: TRBV28